Each of the 5 T cell receptor beta chains below was sequenced from the same sample in a study of post-analysis software for immune sequencing data. Their antigens are not known. The study's findings and limits: Five TRBV segments, TRBV5-6, TRBV5-1 and TRBV20-1 among them, were found more frequent in patients than controls.

Sequencing libraries made from TCR beta cDNA carried unique molecular identifiers. One entry per CDR3 protein results from TCRdb running MiXCR on the PCR reads. The sample records approximately 350,000 distinct CDR3 sequences, approximately 33% being singletons. Sequenced: blood. These receptors were taken from a girl aged 10 to 17 with multiple sclerosis.

J is TRBJ1-1 and V is TRBV6-5, with a possible D match to TRBD1 (6 bases). The CDR3 is 13 residues long. V was clipped by 3 bases and J by 3 bases, with 8 bases between them. Germline lookup yields CDR1 MNHEY and CDR2 SVGAGI. DNA for the CDR3: TGTGCCAGCAGTTATGGGGGCCACACTGAAGCTTTCTTT. Protein sequence: CASSYGGHTEAFF.

The chain joins TRBV27 to TRBJ1-6; TRBD1 matches at 7 bases. The germline V gene has CDR1 MNHEY and CDR2 SMNVEV (reference sequence). There are 15 residues in the CDR3. The V and J ends lost 5 bases and 4 bases, in that order; junction bases with no gene match: 5. The CDR3 bases are TGTGCCAGCAGTCGGACAGGAGAATATAATTCACCCCTCCACTTT. It yields the protein CASSRTGEYNSPLHF.

This clonotype was detected a few times. The chain links TRBV5-1 to TRBJ2-1, with D unclear. This CDR3 is 13 amino acids long. CDR1 is SGHRS, CDR2 YFSETQ, per germline. Trimming left V 5 bases short and J 2 bases short, with 8 bases between. CDR3 residues: CASSEMTYNEQFF. CDR3 coding DNA: TGCGCCAGCAGTGAGATGACCTACAATGAGCAGTTCTTC.

In its sample, this clonotype was seen once. The rearrangement uses TRBV6-2 or TRBV6-3 and TRBJ1-5; D may be TRBD1 (6 bases). Looked up from germline, CDR1 is MNHEY and CDR2 is SVGEGT. This CDR3 contains 16 residues. Trimming took 5 bases from V and 0 from J, leaving 14 bases between them. CDR3 region: CASSPGTTHSNQPQHF. Here the CDR3 DNA reads TGTGCCAGCAGTCCCGGGACAACTCATAGCAATCAGCCCCAGCATTTT.

This clonotype was counted between two and nine times. The chain couples TRBV5-1 to TRBJ1-4; 8 nucleotides agree with TRBD1. The V gene end was trimmed by 4 bases and the J gene end by 8 bases; junction bases not matched to a gene: 7. The CDR3 has 14 amino acids. Germline-derived CDR1 and CDR2 are SGHRS and YFSETQ. CDR3 bases: TGCGCCAGCAGCACCGGACAGGGCGTCGAAAAACTGTTTTTT. Encoded protein: CASSTGQGVEKLFF.